The sequence of this T cell receptor beta chain was determined in a study of OX40 agonist ivuxolimab in advanced cancers. Generated by immunoSEQ multiplex PCR, the TCRdb table keeps only in-frame clones and is missing some. The data contain about 110,000 clones, less than 95% of them singletons. CDR1 is SEHNR and CDR2 is FQNEAQ in the germline V gene (reference sequence). V was shortened by 8 bases and J by 7 bases, with 14 bases between the two germline ends. The CDR3 has 12 amino acids. This receptor was identified in an adult with an advanced solid tumor such as melanoma, head and neck, liver or kidney cancer. The sequenced sample was CD4+ or CD8+ T cells sorted from blood, obtained in a trial of the OX40 agonist ivuxolimab. This rearrangement joins TRBV7-9 to TRBJ2-5; possibly TRBD2 for D (5 bases). The CDR3 loop is CASAGDSGTQYF. The CDR3 DNA reads TGTGCCAGCGCCGGGGATTCTGGGACCCAGTACTTC.